This T cell receptor beta chain was sequenced during a study of early T cells in non-severe SARS-CoV-2 infection. The wider study: The study sequenced bulk RNA from unsorted whole blood, with chains unpaired. Study-wide points: CD4 and private specificities were missed by VDJdb matching, which favored anti-spike CD8 responses.

cDNA molecules, individually, were tagged with unique molecular identifiers. TCRdb reanalysed the 5' RACE reads using MiXCR and keeps one entry per CDR3 protein. The top ten clones hold 7.8% of a sample with some 82,000 distinct CDR3 sequences, 5.5% to 7.5% of them seen once. This clonotype was observed at least ten times. Its antigen remains unknown. This TCR was recovered from an adult who was a healthcare worker with PCR-confirmed SARS-CoV-2 infection or an uninfected control (not recorded which). Sequenced: whole blood.

This CDR3 reads CASSPQGVVAEAFF. The DNA of the CDR3 is TGTGCCAGCTCACCACAGGGGGTAGTCGCTGAAGCTTTCTTT. The gene calls are TRBV18 and TRBJ1-1; D possibly corresponds to TRBD1 (6 bases). Trimming shortened V by 1 base and J by 6 bases, and 12 bases separated the two germline ends. The CDR3 is made up of 14 amino acids. Germline-derived CDR1 and CDR2 are KGHSH and LQKENI.